This TCR delta chain comes out of a study of gamma-delta T cells after stem cell transplantation. This clone has just a few counts. A much more abundant neighbour one base away suggests this may be a read error. The sample holds other DNA sequences that translate to the same CDR3. CDR1 is GEAIGNYY, CDR2 EKD, per germline. Trimming removed 3 bases from V and 2 bases from J, with 15 bases in between. CDR3 length: 15 residues. TCRdb fed the RT-PCR reads into CATT to redo clone calling. In the table there are more than 2,000 delta-chain clones, nearly 45% of which are singletons. The sample comprised gamma-delta T cells. The chain links TRDV2 to TRDJ1; D ambiguous. This clonotype was obtained from a human donor. It is not recorded whose cells these are; they may come from a transplant donor. The CDR3, as DNA: TGTGCCTGTGACTCCTTGGCGGAGTATACCGATAAACTCATCTTT. This gives the protein CACDSLAEYTDKLIF.